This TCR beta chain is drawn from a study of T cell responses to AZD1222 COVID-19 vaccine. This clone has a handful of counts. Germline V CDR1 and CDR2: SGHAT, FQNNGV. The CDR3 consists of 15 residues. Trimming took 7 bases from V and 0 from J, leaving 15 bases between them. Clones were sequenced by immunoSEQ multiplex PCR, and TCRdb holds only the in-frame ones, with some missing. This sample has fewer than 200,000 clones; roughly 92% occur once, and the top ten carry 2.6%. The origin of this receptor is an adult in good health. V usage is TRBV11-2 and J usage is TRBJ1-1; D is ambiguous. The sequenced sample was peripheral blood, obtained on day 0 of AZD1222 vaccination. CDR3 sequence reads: CASTPEEGMNTEAFF. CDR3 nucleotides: TGTGCCAGCACCCCGGAGGAGGGTATGAACACTGAAGCTTTCTTT. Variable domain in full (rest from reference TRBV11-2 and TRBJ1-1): EAGVAQSPRYKIIEKRQSVAFWCNPISGHATLYWYQQILGQGPKLLIQFQNNGVVDDSQLPKDRFSAERLKGVDSTLKIQPAKLEDSAVYLCASTPEEGMNTEAFFGQGTRLTVV.